These T cell receptor beta chains were read from a single sample in a study of blood T cell repertoires in COVID-19. Some clones are missing from TCRdb's copy, which holds only in-frame ones; the method was immunoSEQ multiplex PCR. The sample records 210,000 or so clones, approximately 80% being singletons. The sequenced sample was PBMCs or T cells enriched from blood (not recorded which). The receptor set was obtained from a man aged 25-45 years with acute COVID-19. CDR3s include the opening cysteine and the closing phenylalanine or tryptophan.

j_call v_call cdr3_aa
TRBJ1-2 TRBV6-1 CASSAAGASGYTF
TRBJ1-5 TRBV27 CASKRGQINQPQHF
TRBJ2-7 TRBV11-2 CASSPDSRLGEQYF
TRBJ1-1 TRBV7-3 CASSQTGGGTEAFF
TRBJ1-6 TRBV4-1 CASSQVIDSPLHF
TRBJ2-3 TRBV5-1 CASSWGDRESTDTQYF
TRBJ1-3 TRBV2 CASSVGQGGGNTIYF
TRBJ2-2 TRBV24-1 CATSDPDRGRNTGELFF
TRBJ2-1 TRBV11-1 CASSLGGIWEQFF
TRBJ2-7 TRBV3-1/TRBV3-2 CASSQESRGGQYF
TRBJ1-5 TRBV29-1 CSVSQGNQPQHF
TRBJ1-2 TRBV5-6 CASSFQQGGYTF
TRBJ1-2 TRBV3-1/TRBV3-2 CASSQDLTGGGYTF
TRBJ2-7 TRBV28 CASSFYGSHEQYF
TRBJ1-1 TRBV10-2 CASSYIQGGSMNTEAFF
TRBJ2-7 TRBV6-4 CASSLGGESEQYF
TRBJ2-1 TRBV27 CASSFGGLGNEQFF
TRBJ2-7 TRBV2 CASSVSLPSYEQYF
TRBJ2-3 TRBV5-1 CASAQGDSSTDTQYF
TRBJ1-1 TRBV5-1 CASSSGGTEGEAFF
TRBJ2-3 TRBV5-1 CASSFLPGQGLSDTQYF